These T cell receptor beta chains were read from a single sample in a study of cytomegalovirus exposure and HLA in healthy donors. Method: immunoSEQ multiplex PCR; TCRdb's copy keeps in-frame clones and lacks some. Recorded for this sample: approximately 92,000 clones. Sequences were obtained from PBMCs. Every receptor here comes from a woman under 40 in good health and CMV-seronegative. The conserved cysteine and the conserved F or W are not part of the CDR3 here. Each record gives: V gene, CDR3 protein.

>TRBV9
ASSSRGEGGSHGYT
>TRBV2
ASRDYTGGNTEAF
>TRBV7-9
ASSFAGEPQH
>TRBV9
ASSVEQGPGGDGYT
>TRBV28
ASSLRAGLGGRELF
>TRBV28
ASSLEIQARLNTEAF
>TRBV5-1
ASSLEGQHTDTQY
>TRBV6-1
ASSELAGGKETQY
>TRBV6-6
ASISGGRHNQPQH
>TRBV7-6
ASSPQTGAETEAF
>TRBV6-1
ASSDGGEDYGYT
>TRBV2
ASIRPGSANEKLF
>TRBV5-4
ASSGWGSGYT
>TRBV5-1
ASSLTSGGGYNEQF
>TRBV15
ATSNRLAGYNEQF
>TRBV9
ASSVDGQGATEAF
>TRBV6-4
ASSAGTAGDEQF
>TRBV27
ASRQAGAGANVLT
>TRBV2
ASSYGAGTRGYEQY
>TRBV19
ASSWTGSYGYT